Following are 32 T cell receptor beta chains from one sample sequenced in a study of T-cell memory formation after mild COVID-19 (dated by TCRdb to about 2021). Library generation was performed with 5' RACE. Sequencer: Illumina NovaSeq 6000. TCRdb reworked the public reads: Q25 trimming with fastp, MiXCR clone assembly, productive beta chains retained. One record per CDR3 amino acid sequence lists the most common genes and DNA. This sample lists 400,000 to 500,000 distinct CDR3 sequences; roughly 18% were detected once. The ten top clones hold around a fifth of the sample. Specimen: PBMCs or a T cell subset sorted from them (not recorded which). These receptors originate from a man between 18 and 35 years old who had mild COVID-19 (a few samples of this study predate the infection). The sample titles of this study are shuffled in the database, so cell type and time point are left out; the donor was told from shared clones.

This clonotype has just a few counts. The rearrangement joins TRBV7-6 to TRBJ2-7; 9 bases are a match to TRBD2. This CDR3 has 14 amino acids. Trimming removed 5 bases from V and 3 bases from J; junction bases left unmatched: 5. Germline V gene data show CDR1 as SGHVS and CDR2 as FNYEAQ. For the CDR3, the DNA is TGTGCCAGCAGCCCCAGGACTAGCGACTACGAGCAGTACTTC. The encoded protein is CASSPRTSDYEQYF.

This clonotype was counted a few times. V usage is TRBV11-2 and J usage is TRBJ2-5; the D is unclear. The V and J ends lost 0 bases and 7 bases respectively, with 9 bases between them. The CDR3 loop spans 13 amino acids. Germline CDR1 is SGHAT and CDR2 is FQNNGV. The CDR3 DNA is TGTGCCAGCAGCTTAGAGGCCCCCGGGACCCAGTACTTC. Translating it yields CASSLEAPGTQYF. Together with reference TRBV11-2 and TRBJ2-5, the CDR3 gives the full variable domain: EAGVAQSPRYKIIEKRQSVAFWCNPISGHATLYWYQQILGQGPKLLIQFQNNGVVDDSQLPKDRFSAERLKGVDSTLKIQPAKLEDSAVYLCASSLEAPGTQYFGPGTRLLVL.

This clonotype was detected only a few times. The genes are TRBV6-6 and TRBJ1-5; D gene unclear. The germline CDR1 and CDR2 sequences are MNHNY and SVGAGI (reference sequence). Trimming took off 6 bases at V and 1 base at J, with 7 bases between the two ends. CDR3 size: 13 residues. The CDR3 DNA sequence: TGTGCCAGCAGGGCAATAAGCAATCAGCCCCAGCATTTT. As protein: CASRAISNQPQHF.

In its sample, this clonotype was seen a few times. The chain employs TRBV9 and TRBJ1-4; TRBD1 might be the D (5 bases). This CDR3 has 14 residues. The germline V and J ends were trimmed by 3 bases and 5 bases, with 11 bases remaining between them. Per germline, CDR1 SGDLS and CDR2 YYNGEE. The CDR3 DNA reads as TGTGCCAGCAGCGAGGGGCGGGGGAATGAAAAACTGTTTTTT. It yields the protein CASSEGRGNEKLFF.

The rearrangement links TRBV9 to TRBJ2-3, with 8 bases lining up with TRBD2. The trim removed 7 bases at V and 0 bases at J, leaving 10 bases unmatched. The CDR3 totals 16 residues. Germline V lookup: CDR1 SGDLS, CDR2 YYNGEE. The CDR3 DNA is TGTGCCAGCTCCCTTTTTCCGGGGGGGAGCACAGATACGCAGTATTTT. Amino acid sequence: CASSLFPGGSTDTQYF. The complete variable domain, with remaining parts taken from reference TRBV9 and TRBJ2-3, reads DSGVTQTPKHLITATGQRVTLRCSPRSGDLSVYWYQQSLDQGLQFLIQYYNGEERAKGNILERFSAQQFPDLHSELNLSSLELGDSALYFCASSLFPGGSTDTQYFGPGTRLTVL.

This clonotype has a handful of counts. The chain couples TRBV4-1 to TRBJ2-6, with unresolved D. CDR1 and CDR2 from the germline V gene are MGHRA and YSYEKL. This CDR3 has 19 amino acids. The V gene lost 0 bases and the J gene lost 0 bases, with 15 bases spanning the gap. This CDR3 is CASSQDSVSTRSGANVLTF. The CDR3 DNA is TGCGCCAGCAGCCAAGATTCAGTTTCAACGCGCTCTGGGGCCAACGTCCTGACTTTC.

This clonotype was observed a handful of times. The chain couples TRBV9 to TRBJ2-3; 8 bases line up with TRBD2. V was clipped by 5 bases and J by 4 bases; unmatched bases: 12. This CDR3 comprises 16 residues. Germline assignment: CDR1 SGDLS and CDR2 YYNGEE. CDR3 in amino acids: CASSTTIAGSPDTQYF. The CDR3 nucleotides read TGTGCCAGCAGTACTACAATAGCGGGGAGCCCAGATACGCAGTATTTT.

This clonotype was seen a few times. The chain uses TRBV15 and TRBJ2-2; no clear D. Trimming took 0 bases from V and 3 from J, leaving 11 bases between them. The CDR3 totals 16 residues. Germline lookup yields CDR1 LNHNV and CDR2 YYDKDF (reference sequence). The CDR3 region is CATSRELDVHTGELFF. The CDR3 nucleotides are TGTGCCACCAGCAGAGAGTTGGACGTACACACCGGGGAGCTGTTTTTT.

The chain employs TRBV7-2 and TRBJ2-3; 10 bases align to TRBD2. This CDR3 comprises 14 residues. V was clipped by 7 bases and J by 0 bases; unmatched bases: 1. CDR1 is SGHTA and CDR2 is FQGNSA in the germline V gene. CDR3 protein: CASKAGGSTDTQYF. In nucleotides, the CDR3 is TGTGCCAGCAAAGCGGGGGGGAGCACAGATACGCAGTATTTT.

CDR3: CASSPAPDRDLRVFF. CDR3 nucleotide sequence: TGTGCCAGCAGTCCAGCCCCGGACAGGGACCTCCGAGTGTTCTTC. The chain combines TRBV7-3 with TRBJ2-1; 8 bases agree with TRBD1. The trim removed 6 bases at V and 15 bases at J, leaving 19 bases unmatched. Looked up from germline, CDR1 is SGHTA and CDR2 is FQGTGA. The CDR3 has 15 amino acids.

The CDR3 is CASRDSSGNTIYF. The CDR3 DNA follows: TGTGCCAGCCGGGACAGCTCTGGAAACACCATATATTTT. The rearrangement uses TRBV6-2 or TRBV6-3 and TRBJ1-3; TRBD1 agrees at 7 bases. In germline, CDR1 is MNHEY, CDR2 SVGEGT. The CDR3 spans 13 residues. The ends lost 8 bases at V and 0 bases at J; junction bases unmatched: 1.

V usage is TRBV28 and J usage is TRBJ2-7; D is ambiguous. From germline, CDR1 is MDHEN and CDR2 SYDVKM. V gave up 3 bases and J gave up 5 bases, with 11 bases separating them. This CDR3 has 13 residues. DNA for the CDR3: TGTGCCAGCAGTTTGAGAAGGGCCCACGAGCAGTACGTC. Translated: CASSLRRAHEQYV.

The rearrangement links TRBV20-1 to TRBJ2-5; D might be TRBD2 (5 bases). Germline loops: CDR1 DFQATT, CDR2 SNEGSKA (reference sequence). This CDR3 contains 14 residues. V was clipped by 3 bases and J by 1 base, with 12 bases between them. Here the CDR3 reads CSASRGLFQETQYF. The CDR3 DNA sequence: TGCAGTGCTAGCCGAGGACTGTTCCAAGAGACCCAGTACTTC.

There are a few counts of this clonotype. The J gene is TRBJ1-3, the V gene TRBV10-2; TRBD1 might be the D (6 bases). Trimming stripped 4 bases from V and 9 bases from J, with 10 bases between. CDR1 is WSHSY and CDR2 is SAAADI in the germline V gene. This CDR3 spans 12 amino acids. Here the CDR3 reads CASSVGGFTIYF. DNA of the CDR3: TGCGCCAGCAGTGTGGGGGGCTTCACCATATATTTT.

This clonotype was counted only a few times. The V and J genes are TRBV20-1 and TRBJ1-1, with 7 bases identical to TRBD1. This CDR3 is 11 amino acids long. Germline V gene data show CDR1 as DFQATT and CDR2 as SNEGSKA (reference sequence). The ends lost 6 bases at V and 7 bases at J; junction bases unmatched: 5. The CDR3: CSAPGQLEAFF. The DNA of the CDR3 is TGCAGTGCCCCGGGACAGCTTGAAGCTTTCTTT.

The chain joins TRBV2 to TRBJ1-4; D is perhaps TRBD1 (5 bases). The germline gives CDR1 SNHLY, CDR2 FYNNEI. The CDR3 totals 14 residues. V dropped 3 bases and J dropped 10 bases, with 15 bases sitting between them. The CDR3 DNA follows: TGTGCCAGCAGTGACGGGACCTCAATCCCAAAACTGTTTTTT. Translated: CASSDGTSIPKLFF. Variable domain in full (rest from reference TRBV2 and TRBJ1-4): EPEVTQTPSHQVTQMGQEVILRCVPISNHLYFYWYRQILGQKVEFLVSFYNNEISEKSEIFDDQFSVERPDGSNFTLKIRSTKLEDSAMYFCASSDGTSIPKLFFGSGTQLSVL.

The chain is built from TRBV6-5 and TRBJ1-4, with D unresolved. The CDR3 extends over 16 amino acids. V was pared by 6 bases and J by 5 bases, with 19 bases between. CDR1 is MNHEY and CDR2 is SVGAGI in the germline V gene. The CDR3 bases are TGTGCCAGCAGCCCCCAACGGGGTTGGGAGAATGAAAAACTGTTTTTT. It specifies CASSPQRGWENEKLFF.

This chain links TRBV6-2 or TRBV6-3 with TRBJ1-1; tentatively, D is TRBD1 (5 bases). Germline V gene data show CDR1 as MNHEY and CDR2 as SVGEGT. V was clipped by 2 bases and J by 5 bases, with 12 bases between them. This CDR3 spans 14 amino acids. CDR3 sequence (DNA): TGTGCCAGCAGTTACGGGGGGGGATTGACTGAAGCTTTCTTT. Its protein product is CASSYGGGLTEAFF.

This clonotype has more than one count but fewer than ten. The V call is TRBV10-1, the J call TRBJ2-4, with 7 bases aligning to TRBD1. Germline V gene lookup returns CDR1 WNHNN and CDR2 SYGVQD (reference sequence). Trimming cost V 5 bases and J 1 base; bases outside gene matches: 11. The CDR3 totals 17 residues. This chain's CDR3 is CASSTPGTVRAKNIQYF. CDR3 nucleotides: TGCGCCAGCAGTACTCCCGGGACAGTTAGGGCCAAAAACATTCAGTACTTC.

Only a few counts were recorded for this clonotype. V gene TRBV25-1 combines with J gene TRBJ1-5, with 9 nucleotides matching TRBD1. V lost 4 bases and J lost 7; bases outside the gene matches: 5. Germline-derived CDR1 and CDR2 are MGHDK and SYGVNS. This CDR3 is built from 14 residues. CDR3 coding DNA: TGTGCCAGCAGTGGGACAGGGGAATGGCAGCCCCAGCATTTT. Protein: CASSGTGEWQPQHF.

This clonotype was recorded at least ten times. The chain joins TRBV5-1 to TRBJ2-5; D is ambiguous. In germline, CDR1 is SGHRS, CDR2 YFSETQ. This CDR3 is 14 amino acids long. The V gene lost 0 bases and the J gene lost 0 bases, with 6 bases spanning the gap. The CDR3 DNA is TGCGCCAGCAGCTTGGGAGTCGACCAAGAGACCCAGTACTTC. It codes for CASSLGVDQETQYF.

The chain combines TRBV7-6 with TRBJ1-3; D gene uncertain. Germline V gives CDR1 SGHVS, CDR2 FNYEAQ. V lost 0 bases and J lost 1, with 7 bases in between. The CDR3 loop spans 15 amino acids. CDR3 sequence (DNA): TGTGCCAGCAGCTTAGCCCGAGGGTCTGGAAACACCATATATTTT. Translating it yields CASSLARGSGNTIYF.

The V gene is TRBV10-3, the J gene TRBJ1-1; unclear D gene. The V gene lost 2 bases and the J gene lost 4 bases, with 17 bases spanning the gap. The germline V gene encodes CDR1 ENHRY and CDR2 SYGVKD. The length of the CDR3 is 16 residues. The DNA for the CDR3 is TGTGCCATCAGTGAGACCGAGACGGGGATGGGCACTGAAGCTTTCTTT. It codes for CAISETETGMGTEAFF.

The chain is built from TRBV20-1 and TRBJ2-3, with D possibly TRBD2 on 5 matching bases. Germline V CDR1 and CDR2: DFQATT, SNEGSKA (reference sequence). The CDR3 contains 13 residues. V lost 0 bases and J lost 5, with 9 bases in between. CDR3 DNA: TGCAGTGCTAGAGATCGCCGGGGAGATACGCAGTATTTT. Its protein is CSARDRRGDTQYF.

The chain uses TRBV15 and TRBJ2-3, with D unresolved. Germline CDR1 is LNHNV and CDR2 is YYDKDF (reference sequence). Trimming shortened V by 2 bases and J by 2 bases, and 8 bases separated the two germline ends. This CDR3 has 14 residues. This CDR3 is CATSRIDNTDTQYF. In nucleotides, the CDR3 is TGTGCCACCAGCAGAATTGACAACACAGATACGCAGTATTTT.

In its sample, this clonotype was seen a few times. The J gene is TRBJ1-1, the V gene TRBV6-5, with D unresolved. Trimming took off 4 bases at V and 4 bases at J, with 13 bases between the two ends. The CDR3 consists of 14 residues. Germline V gene lookup returns CDR1 MNHEY and CDR2 SVGAGI. The CDR3 sequence is CASSSPGPSTEAFF. The CDR3 DNA follows: TGTGCCAGCAGTTCCCCCGGACCGTCCACTGAAGCTTTCTTT.

This clonotype was detected a few times. The rearrangement joins TRBV4-3 to TRBJ1-6; D remains unclear. CDR1 and CDR2 from the germline V gene are LGHNA and YSLEER. V lost 0 bases, J lost 4 bases, and 7 bases lay in between. The CDR3 loop spans 15 amino acids. This chain's CDR3 is CASSQEGQYNSPLHF. The CDR3 nucleotides are TGCGCCAGCAGCCAAGAGGGCCAGTATAATTCACCCCTCCACTTT.

The rearrangement uses TRBV27 and TRBJ1-2, with D maybe TRBD1 (5 bases). The V and J ends lost 3 bases and 5 bases respectively, with 13 bases between them. The germline gives CDR1 MNHEY, CDR2 SMNVEV (reference sequence). The CDR3 length is 14 residues. The chain's CDR3 is CASSFSPGGYGYTF. Here the CDR3 DNA reads TGTGCCAGCAGTTTCAGCCCCGGGGGTTATGGCTACACCTTC.

V usage is TRBV20-1 and J usage is TRBJ2-7; 7 bases are shared with TRBD2. V lost 5 bases, J lost 2 bases, and 9 bases stayed unmatched. The CDR3 has 14 residues. Germline V gene lookup returns CDR1 DFQATT and CDR2 SNEGSKA (reference sequence). The CDR3 DNA follows: TGCAGTGCTCGCTCCGGGACTACGACCTACGAGCAGTACGTC. Translated, it gives CSARSGTTTYEQYV.

The DNA of the CDR3 is TGTGCCAGCAGCTTAGATTTAGCGGGGGGGAATAATGAGCAGTTCTTC. This sequence encodes CASSLDLAGGNNEQFF. The chain couples TRBV7-6 to TRBJ2-1; 11 bases are shared with TRBD2. The CDR3 has 16 amino acids. Losses at the gene ends were 1 base for V and 7 bases for J; bases not matched to a gene: 6. CDR1 and CDR2 (germline): SGHVS, FNYEAQ.

This clonotype was recorded many times. The chain is built from TRBV9 and TRBJ2-7; D not certain. The CDR3 is 12 amino acids. Germline values: CDR1 SGDLS, CDR2 YYNGEE. V was trimmed by 0 bases and J by 3 bases, leaving 4 bases between them. The CDR3 coding sequence is TGTGCCAGCAGCGTAGAGGGCTACGAGCAGTACTTC. As protein: CASSVEGYEQYF.

This clonotype has only a few counts. The gene calls are TRBV2 and TRBJ2-5; tentatively, D is TRBD1 (5 bases). CDR1 is SNHLY and CDR2 is FYNNEI in the germline V gene. The CDR3 is 12 residues long. Trimming left V 4 bases short and J 4 bases short, with 7 bases between. This CDR3 reads CASSVTGETQYF. The CDR3 DNA reads TGTGCCAGCAGTGTAACAGGAGAGACCCAGTACTTC.